This is a list of T cell receptor beta chains from one sample in a study of T cell responses to AZD1222 COVID-19 vaccine. The data were produced by immunoSEQ multiplex PCR, yet TCRdb's version contains in-frame clones alone and is incomplete. The repertoire consists of around 160,000 clones, with around nine tenths occurring once and the leading ten covering 4% to 6%. Sequenced material: peripheral blood, taken on day 0 of AZD1222 vaccination. Receptors were obtained from an adult in good health. Both conserved end residues are part of each CDR3. The D gene is left open where the match is weak. Size tells how often a clone was seen (once, few, many) or the class of an expanded clone, and some rows leave it out.

j_gene | d_gene | v_gene | len | abundance | CDR3nt | CDR3aa
TRBJ2-1 | NA | TRBV28 | 14 | NA | TGTGCCAGCAGTTCAGGGGTGGACTACAATGAGCAGTTCTTC | CASSSGVDYNEQFF
TRBJ2-3 | NA | TRBV6-2/TRBV6-3 | 17 | NA | TGTGCCAGCAGTCTCCTACCCCCCCAGCGGCAGGCAGATACGCAGTATTTT | CASSLLPPQRQADTQYF
TRBJ2-3 | TRBD2 | TRBV6-5 | 13 | NA | TGTGCCAGCAGGACGGGGGGGACAGATACGCAGTATTTT | CASRTGGTDTQYF
TRBJ1-1 | NA | TRBV10-3 | 14 | once | TGTGCCATCAGTGAGCAGGGTCGGGGAACTGAAGCTTTCTTT | CAISEQGRGTEAFF
TRBJ2-5 | TRBD2 | TRBV5-1 | 16 | NA | TGCGCCAGCAGCCCCGGACTAGCGGGCGCACAAGAGACCCAGTACTTC | CASSPGLAGAQETQYF
TRBJ2-3 | NA | TRBV11-3 | 14 | NA | TGTGCCAGCAGCTTAGATGGCAACACAGATACGCAGTATTTT | CASSLDGNTDTQYF
TRBJ2-7 | NA | TRBV6-5 | 11 | NA | TGTGCCAGCCTCGGGGGAAACGAGCAGTACTTC | CASLGGNEQYF
TRBJ2-1 | NA | TRBV5-6 | 13 | NA | TGTGCCAGCAGCTTGGACAGGGTCAATGAGCAGTTCTTC | CASSLDRVNEQFF
TRBJ2-1 | NA | TRBV24-1 | 15 | NA | TGTGCCACCAGTCAACGGGGTTCCATGAGGAGTGAGCAGTTCTTC | CATSQRGSMRSEQFF
TRBJ1-1 | NA | TRBV19 | 14 | few | TGTGCCAGTAGTATCCCAGGCATGAACACTGAAGCTTTCTTT | CASSIPGMNTEAFF
TRBJ1-1 | TRBD1 | TRBV6-2/TRBV6-3 | 15 | NA | TGTGCCAGCAGTTCCCGGACAGGTCGGGTCACTGAAGCTTTCTTT | CASSSRTGRVTEAFF
TRBJ1-4 | NA | TRBV28 | 14 | few | TGTGCCAGCAGTCCCCCGTCAACTAATGAAAAACTGTTTTTT | CASSPPSTNEKLFF
TRBJ1-3 | NA | TRBV6-6 | 15 | NA | TGTGCCAGCAGTTGGGGGGACGGCTCTGGAAACACCATATATTTT | CASSWGDGSGNTIYF
TRBJ2-2 | NA | TRBV6-5 | 14 | NA | TGTGCCAGCAGCCAGAGGGCCAGCACCGGGGAGCTGTTTTTT | CASSQRASTGELFF
TRBJ2-7 | NA | TRBV6-5 | 14 | NA | TGTGCCAGCAATCCAGCGGTTATGGACTACGAGCAGTACTTC | CASNPAVMDYEQYF
TRBJ2-7 | NA | TRBV5-1 | 17 | NA | TGCGCCAGCAGCTTGGGGGGTATAGGGTCTTACCGCTACGAGCAGTACTTC | CASSLGGIGSYRYEQYF